This T cell receptor (beta chain) was sequenced for a study of metastatic and nonmetastatic thyroid tumors. Background on the study: From malignant and benign thyroid patients, repertoires in blood and in tumor or nodule tissue were compared.

As handled by the study authors: It was from CDR3 differences across clinicopathological groups that a distant-metastasis classifier for papillary thyroid cancer was built. Using MiXCR, TCRdb re-called clones from the PCR reads. These V and J calls are TCRdb output, not the study's own analysis. The sample holds over 20,000 clones, approximately 30% seen once. V shed 5 bases and J 1 base; nucleotides not matched to a gene: 11. The CDR3 is made up of 18 amino acids. The germline gives CDR1 MNHEY, CDR2 SMNVEV (reference sequence). The entire patient cohort was treatment-naive prior to thyroid surgery. In its sample, this clone is medium-sized.

Material for sequencing was blood. The rearrangement links TRBV27 to TRBJ2-1, with 10 bases lining up with TRBD1. The origin of this receptor is a female donor with papillary thyroid cancer or a benign thyroid nodule (not recorded which). Some clones in this sample may be carry-over from other donors' samples. The chain's CDR3 is CASSTKNPGQGSYNEQFF. CDR3 DNA: TGTGCCAGCAGTACTAAAAATCCGGGACAGGGGTCCTACAATGAGCAGTTCTTC.